The next 14 T cell receptor beta chains were all read from a single sample in a study of blood T cell repertoires in COVID-19. Some clones are missing from TCRdb's copy, which holds only in-frame ones; the method was immunoSEQ multiplex PCR. The sample yields roughly 220,000 clones, approximately 80% seen once. Sequenced sample: peripheral blood. All receptors derive from a woman in her fifties or sixties who had recovered from COVID-19.

The J gene is TRBJ2-2, the V gene TRBV6-4; 9 bases are shared with TRBD1. After removal of 6 bases from V and 6 bases from J, the junction contained 8 bases not matched to a gene. Germline V lookup: CDR1 MRHNA, CDR2 SNTAGT. There are 15 residues in the CDR3. CDR3 in amino acids: CASRRQGEVSGELFF. The CDR3 bases are TGTGCCAGCAGAAGACAGGGGGAAGTATCCGGGGAGCTGTTTTTT.

The chain carries TRBV6-8 and TRBJ2-1; 9 bases map to TRBD2. The CDR3 extends over 16 amino acids. Losses at the gene ends were 8 bases for V and 8 bases for J; bases not matched to a gene: 16. Germline CDR1 and CDR2: MNHGY and SAAAGT. In DNA form, the CDR3 reads TGTGCCAGCCACGACGGGTGGCGGGGGGGTACGGATGAGCAGTTCTTC. This sequence encodes CASHDGWRGGTDEQFF.

V and J are TRBV5-4 and TRBJ2-3; TRBD2 matches 9 bases. V shed 5 bases, J shed 2 bases, and the junction held 9 bases outside the gene matches. The CDR3 loop spans 16 amino acids. From germline, CDR1 is SGHNT and CDR2 YYREEE (reference sequence). The CDR3 DNA follows: TGTGCCAGCAGACGTAGCGGGGGCTCGCCCACAGATACGCAGTATTTT. This sequence encodes CASRRSGGSPTDTQYF.

This chain uses TRBV7-3 with TRBJ2-3; 7 positions match TRBD1. Germline lookup yields CDR1 SGHTA and CDR2 FQGTGA. The CDR3 runs 15 residues. V shed 5 bases, J shed 0 bases, and the junction held 5 bases outside the gene matches. This CDR3 is CASSLGQASTDTQYF. The DNA of the CDR3 is TGTGCCAGCAGCCTCGGACAGGCTAGCACAGATACGCAGTATTTT. The full variable domain, in which reference TRBV7-3 and TRBJ2-3 provide the parts outside the CDR3, is GAGVSQTPSNKVTEKGKYVELRCDPISGHTALYWYRQSLGQGPEFLIYFQGTGAADDSGLPNDRFFAVRPEGSVSTLKIQRTERGDSAVYLCASSLGQASTDTQYFGPGTRLTVL.

The rearrangement uses TRBV19 and TRBJ1-1; D remains unclear. Trimming took 7 bases from V and 4 from J, leaving 10 bases between them. Germline CDR1 LNHDA, CDR2 SQIVND (reference sequence). The CDR3 consists of 12 residues. The CDR3 here is CASMRGGTEAFF. CDR3 bases: TGTGCCAGTATGCGGGGTGGCACTGAAGCTTTCTTT.

This clone was seen a single time. The chain uses TRBV7-3 and TRBJ2-4, with a possible D match to TRBD1 (6 bases). This CDR3 has 13 residues. Germline V gene sequence: CDR1 SGHTA, CDR2 FQGTGA. V was trimmed by 6 bases and J by 6 bases, leaving 12 bases between them. As DNA, the CDR3 is TGTGCCAGCAGTACAGGGTCTAGAAACATTCAGTACTTC. This encodes CASSTGSRNIQYF.

This rearrangement joins TRBV7-8 to TRBJ2-3; 8 bases agree with TRBD2. The ends lost 1 base at V and 1 base at J; junction bases unmatched: 13. Germline values: CDR1 SGHVS, CDR2 FQNEAQ. This CDR3 region has 19 residues. CDR3 bases: TGTGCCAGCAGCTTAGACGGCGGGGGGCCTTCCTGGCGCACAGATACGCAGTATTTT. This encodes CASSLDGGGPSWRTDTQYF. Supplemented by reference TRBV7-8 and TRBJ2-3, the full variable domain reads GAGVSQSPRYKVAKRGQDVALRCDPISGHVSLFWYQQALGQGPEFLTYFQNEAQLDKSGLPSDRFFAERPEGSVSTLKIQRTQQEDSAVYLCASSLDGGGPSWRTDTQYFGPGTRLTVL.

DNA for the CDR3: TGTGCCAGCAGCGCCAACAACGGGGGGGCCTACGAGCAGTACTTC. Protein: CASSANNGGAYEQYF. This chain connects TRBV7-8 to TRBJ2-7; 8 nucleotides agree with TRBD2. This CDR3 has 15 residues. Germline-derived CDR1 and CDR2 are SGHVS and FQNEAQ. V lost 5 bases to trimming and J lost 2 bases; unmatched junction nucleotides: 8.

The chain joins TRBV7-2 to TRBJ2-3, with a tentative D call TRBD2 (7 bases). This CDR3 spans 15 amino acids. The germline gives CDR1 SGHTA, CDR2 FQGNSA. Trimming pared 1 base from V and 2 bases from J, leaving 10 bases between. The CDR3, as DNA: TGTGCCAGCAGCTTAGGCGGGGGCCCCACAGATACGCAGTATTTT. Translating it yields CASSLGGGPTDTQYF.

The V call is TRBV5-1, the J call TRBJ1-1; 7 bases map to TRBD1. J was trimmed by 1 base and V by 4 bases; bases with no gene match: 7. CDR3 length equals 15 residues. From germline, CDR1 is SGHRS and CDR2 YFSETQ. Written as DNA, the CDR3 is TGCGCCAGCAGCGCGACGGACAGGACGAACACTGAAGCTTTCTTT. Translated: CASSATDRTNTEAFF.

The chain recombines TRBV7-2 with TRBJ2-5; perhaps TRBD2 as D (5 bases). Germline loops: CDR1 SGHTA, CDR2 FQGNSA. Trimming took 5 bases from V and 1 from J, leaving 14 bases between them. CDR3 length equals 15 residues. CDR3 sequence (DNA): TGTGCCAGCAGCCCCCGGACTGGAACCCAAGAGACCCAGTACTTC. Amino acids: CASSPRTGTQETQYF.

The rearrangement links TRBV10-3 to TRBJ2-5; the D gene is possibly TRBD2 (6 bases). The CDR3 has 13 residues. The germline V gene has CDR1 ENHRY and CDR2 SYGVKD. V was shortened by 0 bases and J by 4 bases, with 6 bases between the two germline ends. The CDR3 DNA reads TGTGCCATCAGTGAGTCCGGGGGAGAGACCCAGTACTTC. The encoded protein is CAISESGGETQYF.

This rearrangement joins TRBV18 to TRBJ1-1; D not certain. The CDR3 covers 14 residues. V was cut by 6 bases and J by 0 bases, with 11 bases left in between. Germline V gene lookup returns CDR1 KGHSH and CDR2 LQKENI. In nucleotides, the CDR3 is TGTGCCAGCTCTACCCGGGTCGTGAACACTGAAGCTTTCTTT. It is translated as CASSTRVVNTEAFF.

CDR3 nucleotide sequence: TGTGCCAGCAGCTCCCCAGGGACAGGGTCCCATGAGCAGTTCTTC. Translation gives CASSSPGTGSHEQFF. This rearrangement joins TRBV7-3 to TRBJ2-1; TRBD1 matches at 9 bases. The CDR3 is made up of 15 amino acids. Looked up from germline, CDR1 is SGHTA and CDR2 is FQGTGA. V lost 4 bases and J lost 8; bases outside the gene matches: 9. The full variable domain, in which reference TRBV7-3 and TRBJ2-1 provide the parts outside the CDR3, is GAGVSQTPSNKVTEKGKYVELRCDPISGHTALYWYRQSLGQGPEFLIYFQGTGAADDSGLPNDRFFAVRPEGSVSTLKIQRTERGDSAVYLCASSSPGTGSHEQFFGPGTRLTVL.